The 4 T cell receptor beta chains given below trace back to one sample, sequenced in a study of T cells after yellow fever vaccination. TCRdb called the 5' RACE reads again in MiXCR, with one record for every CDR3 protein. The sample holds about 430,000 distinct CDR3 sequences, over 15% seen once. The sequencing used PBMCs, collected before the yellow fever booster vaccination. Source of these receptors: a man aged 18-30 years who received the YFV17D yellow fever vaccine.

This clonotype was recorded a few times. CDR3 region: CASSLVGGALDTQYF. For the CDR3, the DNA is TGTGCCAGCTCGCTAGTCGGGGGGGCCTTAGATACGCAGTATTTT. The chain links TRBV3-1 to TRBJ2-3, with 8 bases identical to TRBD2. CDR1 is LGHDT and CDR2 is YNNKEL in the germline V gene (reference sequence). Trimming took 8 bases from V and 5 from J; bases not matched to a gene: 12. CDR3 length equals 15 residues.

The CDR3 DNA is TGTGCCAGCAGTATGGGATCCCGCATCGATACGCAGTATTTT. Amino acid sequence: CASSMGSRIDTQYF. The genes are TRBV27 and TRBJ2-3, with D unclear. Trimming took off 5 bases at V and 6 bases at J, with 15 bases between the two ends. CDR1 is MNHEY and CDR2 is SMNVEV in the germline V gene (reference sequence). The CDR3 has 14 amino acids.

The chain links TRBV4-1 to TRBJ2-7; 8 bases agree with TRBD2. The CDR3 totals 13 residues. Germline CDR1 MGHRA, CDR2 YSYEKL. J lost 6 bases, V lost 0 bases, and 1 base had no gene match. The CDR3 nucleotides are TGCGCCAGCAGCCAAGAGCGGGGGGCCGAGCAGTACTTC. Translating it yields CASSQERGAEQYF.

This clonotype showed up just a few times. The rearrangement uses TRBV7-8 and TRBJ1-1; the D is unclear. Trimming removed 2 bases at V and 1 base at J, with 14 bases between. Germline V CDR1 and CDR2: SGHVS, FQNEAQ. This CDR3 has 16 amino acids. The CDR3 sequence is CASSLRAGLRNTEAFF. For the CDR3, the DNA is TGTGCCAGCAGCTTAAGGGCGGGCCTGAGGAACACTGAAGCTTTCTTT.